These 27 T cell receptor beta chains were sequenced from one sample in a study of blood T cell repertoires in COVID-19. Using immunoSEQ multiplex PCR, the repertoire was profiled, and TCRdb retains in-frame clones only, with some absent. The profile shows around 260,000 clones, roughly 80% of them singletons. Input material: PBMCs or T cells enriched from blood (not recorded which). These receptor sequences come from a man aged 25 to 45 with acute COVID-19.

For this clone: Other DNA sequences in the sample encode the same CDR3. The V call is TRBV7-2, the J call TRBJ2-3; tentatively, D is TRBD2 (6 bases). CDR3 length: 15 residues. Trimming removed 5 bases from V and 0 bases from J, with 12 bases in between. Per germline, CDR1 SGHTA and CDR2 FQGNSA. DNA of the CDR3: TGTGCCAGCAGCCCGGACTACCTTAGCACAGATACGCAGTATTTT. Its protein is CASSPDYLSTDTQYF.

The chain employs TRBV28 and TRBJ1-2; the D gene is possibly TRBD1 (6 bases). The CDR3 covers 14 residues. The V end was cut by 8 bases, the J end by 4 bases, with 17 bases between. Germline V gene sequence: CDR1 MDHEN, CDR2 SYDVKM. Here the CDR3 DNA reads TGTGCCAGCGTTAGGGGGGGACAAACCTATGGCTACACCTTC. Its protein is CASVRGGQTYGYTF.

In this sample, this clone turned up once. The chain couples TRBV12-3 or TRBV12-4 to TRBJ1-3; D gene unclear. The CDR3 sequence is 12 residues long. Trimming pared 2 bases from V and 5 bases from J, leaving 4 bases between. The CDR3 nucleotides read TGTGCCAGCAGTTTACTCCGAAACACCATATATTTT. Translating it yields CASSLLRNTIYF.

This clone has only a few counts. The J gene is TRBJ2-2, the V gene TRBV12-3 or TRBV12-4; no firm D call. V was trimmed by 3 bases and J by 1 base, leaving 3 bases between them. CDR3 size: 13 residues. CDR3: CASSFRNTGELFF. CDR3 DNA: TGTGCCAGCAGTTTTAGGAACACCGGGGAGCTGTTTTTT.

CDR3 DNA: TGTGCCATCAGTGACTCTACCGCCTTCGAGGGCAGAGCGGAAAAACTGTTTTTT. It specifies CAISDSTAFEGRAEKLFF. This rearrangement joins TRBV10-3 to TRBJ1-4; D ambiguous. The V end lost 3 bases, the J end lost 8 bases, and 25 bases lay between the germline ends. CDR1 is ENHRY and CDR2 is SYGVKD in the germline V gene. The CDR3 covers 18 residues.

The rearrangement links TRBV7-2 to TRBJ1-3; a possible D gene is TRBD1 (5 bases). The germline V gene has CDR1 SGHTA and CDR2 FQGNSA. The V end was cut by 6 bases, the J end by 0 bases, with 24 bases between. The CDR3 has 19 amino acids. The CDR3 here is CASRDQGTAGRYSGNTIYF. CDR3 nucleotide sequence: TGTGCCAGCAGGGACCAAGGAACCGCGGGACGGTACTCTGGAAACACCATATATTTT.

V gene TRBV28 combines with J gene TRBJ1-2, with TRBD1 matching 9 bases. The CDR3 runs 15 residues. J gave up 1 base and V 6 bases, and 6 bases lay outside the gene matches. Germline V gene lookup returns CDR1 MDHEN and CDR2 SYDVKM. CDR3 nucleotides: TGTGCCAGCAGGGGACAGGGCGCATTTAACTATGGCTACACCTTC. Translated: CASRGQGAFNYGYTF.

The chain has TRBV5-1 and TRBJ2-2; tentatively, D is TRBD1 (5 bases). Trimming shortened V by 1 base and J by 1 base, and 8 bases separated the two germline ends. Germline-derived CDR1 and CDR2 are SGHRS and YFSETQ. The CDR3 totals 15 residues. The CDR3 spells CASSLSGKNTGELFF. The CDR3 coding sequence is TGCGCCAGCAGCTTGTCAGGGAAGAACACCGGGGAGCTGTTTTTT.

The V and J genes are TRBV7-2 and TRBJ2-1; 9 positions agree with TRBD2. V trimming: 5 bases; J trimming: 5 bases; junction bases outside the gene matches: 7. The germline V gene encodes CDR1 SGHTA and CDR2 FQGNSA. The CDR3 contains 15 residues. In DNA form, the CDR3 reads TGTGCCAGCAGCCCCGGACTAGCGAAAAACAATGAGCAGTTCTTC. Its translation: CASSPGLAKNNEQFF.

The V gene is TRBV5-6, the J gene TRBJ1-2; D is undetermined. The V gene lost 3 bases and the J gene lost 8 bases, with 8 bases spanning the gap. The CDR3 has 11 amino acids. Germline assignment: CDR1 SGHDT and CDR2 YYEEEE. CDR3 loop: CASSYREGYTF. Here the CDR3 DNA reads TGTGCCAGCAGCTACAGAGAGGGCTACACCTTC.

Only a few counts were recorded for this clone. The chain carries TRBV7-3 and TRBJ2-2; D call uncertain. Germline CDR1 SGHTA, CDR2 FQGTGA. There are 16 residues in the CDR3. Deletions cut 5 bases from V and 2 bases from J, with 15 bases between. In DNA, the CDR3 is TGTGCCAGCAGCCCCATGTCTGCAGGCAACACCGGGGAGCTGTTTTTT. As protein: CASSPMSAGNTGELFF.

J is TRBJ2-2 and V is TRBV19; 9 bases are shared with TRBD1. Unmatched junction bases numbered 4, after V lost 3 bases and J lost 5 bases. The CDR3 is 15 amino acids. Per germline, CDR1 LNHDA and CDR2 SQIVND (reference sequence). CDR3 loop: CASSMDRGQTGELFF. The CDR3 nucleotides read TGTGCCAGTAGTATGGACAGGGGTCAGACCGGGGAGCTGTTTTTT. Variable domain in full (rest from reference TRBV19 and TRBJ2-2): DGGITQSPKYLFRKEGQNVTLSCEQNLNHDAMYWYRQDPGQGLRLIYYSQIVNDFQKGDIAEGYSVSREKKESFPLTVTSAQKNPTAFYLCASSMDRGQTGELFFGEGSRLTVL.

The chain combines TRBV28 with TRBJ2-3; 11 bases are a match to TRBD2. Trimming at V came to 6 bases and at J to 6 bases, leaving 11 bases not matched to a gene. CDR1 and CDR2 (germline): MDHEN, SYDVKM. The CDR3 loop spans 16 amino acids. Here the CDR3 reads CASRSDLAGGWDTQYF. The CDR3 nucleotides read TGTGCCAGCAGATCCGACCTAGCGGGGGGATGGGATACGCAGTATTTT.

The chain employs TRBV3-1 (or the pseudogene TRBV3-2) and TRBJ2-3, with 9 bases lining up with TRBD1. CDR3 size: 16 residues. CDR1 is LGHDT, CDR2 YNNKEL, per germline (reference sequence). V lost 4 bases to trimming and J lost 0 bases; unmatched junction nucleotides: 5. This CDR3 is CASSPKQGASTDTQYF. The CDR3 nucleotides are TGTGCCAGCAGCCCTAAACAGGGGGCTAGCACAGATACGCAGTATTTT.

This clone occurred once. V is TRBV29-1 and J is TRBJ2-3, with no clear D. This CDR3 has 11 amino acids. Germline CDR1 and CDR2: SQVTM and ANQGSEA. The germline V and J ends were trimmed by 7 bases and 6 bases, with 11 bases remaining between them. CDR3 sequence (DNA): TGCAGCGGAGGAGAAACGGATACGCAGTATTTT. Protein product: CSGGETDTQYF.

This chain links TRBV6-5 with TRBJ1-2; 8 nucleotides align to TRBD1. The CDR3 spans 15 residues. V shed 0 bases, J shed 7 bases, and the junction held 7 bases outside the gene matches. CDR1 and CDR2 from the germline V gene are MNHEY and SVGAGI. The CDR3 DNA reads TGTGCCAGCAGTTACTCGACCCGGACAGGGATTGGCTACACCTTC. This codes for CASSYSTRTGIGYTF.

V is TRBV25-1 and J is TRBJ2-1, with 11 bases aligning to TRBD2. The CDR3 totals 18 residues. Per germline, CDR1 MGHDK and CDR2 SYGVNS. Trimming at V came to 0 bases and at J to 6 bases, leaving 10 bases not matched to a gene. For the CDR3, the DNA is TGTGCCAGCAGTGAATATTTAGGTACTAGCGGGAGAGCCAATGAGCAGTTCTTC. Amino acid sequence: CASSEYLGTSGRANEQFF.

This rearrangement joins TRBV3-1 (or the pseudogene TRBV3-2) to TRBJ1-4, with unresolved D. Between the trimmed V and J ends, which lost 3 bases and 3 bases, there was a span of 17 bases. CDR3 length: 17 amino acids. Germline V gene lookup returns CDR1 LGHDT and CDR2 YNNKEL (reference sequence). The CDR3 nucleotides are TGTGCCAGCAGCCATCTTTCGGGTTGGACTTCTAATGAAAAACTGTTTTTT. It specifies CASSHLSGWTSNEKLFF.

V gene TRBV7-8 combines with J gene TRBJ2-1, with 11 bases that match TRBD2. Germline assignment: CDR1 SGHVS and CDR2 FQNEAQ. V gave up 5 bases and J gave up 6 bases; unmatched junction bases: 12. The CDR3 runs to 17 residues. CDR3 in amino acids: CASSLRTGTSGSNEQFF. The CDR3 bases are TGTGCCAGCAGCCTACGAACTGGGACTAGCGGCTCCAATGAGCAGTTCTTC. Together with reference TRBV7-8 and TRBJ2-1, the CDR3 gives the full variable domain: GAGVSQSPRYKVAKRGQDVALRCDPISGHVSLFWYQQALGQGPEFLTYFQNEAQLDKSGLPSDRFFAERPEGSVSTLKIQRTQQEDSAVYLCASSLRTGTSGSNEQFFGPGTRLTVL.

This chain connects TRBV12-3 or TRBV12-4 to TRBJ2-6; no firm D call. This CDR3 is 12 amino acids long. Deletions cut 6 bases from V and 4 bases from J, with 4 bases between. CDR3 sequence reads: CASSRGANVLTF. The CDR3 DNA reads TGTGCCAGCAGCCGGGGGGCCAACGTCCTGACTTTC.

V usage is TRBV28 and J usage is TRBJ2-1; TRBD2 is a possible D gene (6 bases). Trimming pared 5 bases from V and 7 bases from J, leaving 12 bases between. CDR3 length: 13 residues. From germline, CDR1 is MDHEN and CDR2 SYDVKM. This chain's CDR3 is CASSVGLKNEQFF. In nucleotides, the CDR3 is TGTGCCAGCAGTGTGGGACTTAAGAATGAGCAGTTCTTC. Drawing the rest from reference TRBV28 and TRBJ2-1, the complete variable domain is DVKVTQSSRYLVKRTGEKVFLECVQDMDHENMFWYRQDPGLGLRLIYFSYDVKMKEKGDIPEGYSVSREKKERFSLILESASTNQTSMYLCASSVGLKNEQFFGPGTRLTVL.

DNA of the CDR3: TGTGCCAGCAGTTTGACCCACGGCGGGCAGTACGTC. The encoded protein is CASSLTHGGQYV. The gene calls are TRBV12-3 or TRBV12-4 and TRBJ2-7; D is undetermined. The CDR3 runs to 12 residues. The V and J ends lost 3 bases and 9 bases respectively, with 12 bases between them.

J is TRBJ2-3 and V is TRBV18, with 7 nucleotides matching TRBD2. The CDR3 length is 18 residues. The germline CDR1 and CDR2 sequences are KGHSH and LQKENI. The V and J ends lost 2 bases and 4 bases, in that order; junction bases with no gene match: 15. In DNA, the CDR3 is TGTGCCAGCTCACCATTTGGCTTCGGGGGACTAAAGGCAGATACGCAGTATTTT. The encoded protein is CASSPFGFGGLKADTQYF.

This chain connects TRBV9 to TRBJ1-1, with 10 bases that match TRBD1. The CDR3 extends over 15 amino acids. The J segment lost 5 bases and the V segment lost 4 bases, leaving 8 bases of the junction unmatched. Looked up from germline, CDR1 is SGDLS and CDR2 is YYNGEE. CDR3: CASSPRQGATTEAFF. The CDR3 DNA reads TGTGCCAGCAGCCCTCGACAGGGGGCAACGACTGAAGCTTTCTTT.

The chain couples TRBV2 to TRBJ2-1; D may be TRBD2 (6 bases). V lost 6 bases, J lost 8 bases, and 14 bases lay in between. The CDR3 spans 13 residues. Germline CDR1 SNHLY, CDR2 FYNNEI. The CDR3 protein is CASRMDYSDEQFF. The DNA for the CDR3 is TGTGCCAGCAGGATGGACTACAGCGATGAGCAGTTCTTC. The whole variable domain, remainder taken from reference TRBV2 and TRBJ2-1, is EPEVTQTPSHQVTQMGQEVILRCVPISNHLYFYWYRQILGQKVEFLVSFYNNEISEKSEIFDDQFSVERPDGSNFTLKIRSTKLEDSAMYFCASRMDYSDEQFFGPGTRLTVL.

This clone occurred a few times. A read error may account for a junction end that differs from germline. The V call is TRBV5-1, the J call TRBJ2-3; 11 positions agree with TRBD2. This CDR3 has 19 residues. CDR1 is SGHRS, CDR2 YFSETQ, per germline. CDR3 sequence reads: CASSSKLAGVGTSTDTQYF. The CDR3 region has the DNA TGTGCCAGCAGCTCCAAACTAGCGGGAGTAGGTACTAGCACAGATACGCAGTATTTT.

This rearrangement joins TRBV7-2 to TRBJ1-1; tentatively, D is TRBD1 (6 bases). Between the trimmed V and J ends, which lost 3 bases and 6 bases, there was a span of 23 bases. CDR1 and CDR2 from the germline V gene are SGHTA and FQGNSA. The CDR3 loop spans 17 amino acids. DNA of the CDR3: TGTGCCAGCAGCTTTCCCTCGAGGCTCACAGGGCACCCTGAAGCTTTCTTT. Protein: CASSFPSRLTGHPEAFF.